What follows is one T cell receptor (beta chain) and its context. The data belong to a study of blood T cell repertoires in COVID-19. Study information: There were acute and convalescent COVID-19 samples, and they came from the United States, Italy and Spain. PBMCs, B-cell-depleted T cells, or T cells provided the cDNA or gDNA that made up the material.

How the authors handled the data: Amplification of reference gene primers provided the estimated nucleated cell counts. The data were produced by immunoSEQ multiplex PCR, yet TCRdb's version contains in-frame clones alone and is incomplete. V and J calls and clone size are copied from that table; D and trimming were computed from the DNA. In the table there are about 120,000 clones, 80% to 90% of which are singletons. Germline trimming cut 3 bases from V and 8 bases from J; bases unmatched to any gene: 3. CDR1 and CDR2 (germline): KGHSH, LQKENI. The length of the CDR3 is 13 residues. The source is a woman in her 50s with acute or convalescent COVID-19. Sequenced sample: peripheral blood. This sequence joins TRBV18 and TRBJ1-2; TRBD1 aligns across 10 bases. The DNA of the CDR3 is TGTGCCAGCTCACCCGACAGGGGGCGGGGCTACACCTTC. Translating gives CASSPDRGRGYTF.